What follows is one T cell receptor (beta chain) and its context. Its antigen is still unknown. It was healthy bone marrow donors who served as donors. The germline CDR1 and CDR2 sequences are MNHEY and SVGAGI. V dropped 5 bases and J dropped 6 bases, with 16 bases sitting between them. The CDR3 loop spans 15 amino acids. The record originates from a study of cytomegalovirus exposure and HLA in healthy donors. The study, taken as a whole, reports: Analysis performed later found about 18,000 TCR beta sequences associated with HLA alleles at 0.05 false discovery rate. Later analysis identified a missense DCLRE1C variant that was linked to TCR beta V- and J-gene trimming.

The primer mix had 60 Vbeta and 13 Jbeta primers. Using immunoSEQ multiplex PCR, the repertoire was profiled, and TCRdb retains in-frame clones only, with some absent. The sample has 150,000 to 180,000 clones, about four fifths seen once. The chain uses TRBV6-5 and TRBJ1-4; possibly TRBD1 for D (6 bases). This TCR was recovered from a man younger than 35 in good health and CMV-seronegative. Sequencing was done on a sample of PBMCs. The CDR3 DNA reads TGTGCCAGCAGTACAGGGAGTGGGGGACATGAAAAACTGTTTTTT. Translated: CASSTGSGGHEKLFF.